This entry is about one T cell receptor (beta chain). The antigen remains unidentified. An end of the junction differs from the germline gene, which may be a read error. Template switching created a universal primer site, and the cDNA included unique molecular identifiers. From the 5' RACE reads, TCRdb called clonotypes with MiXCR, one entry per CDR3 protein. There are about 900,000 distinct CDR3 sequences in the sample; around 12% occur only once, and around 1.6% lies in the top ten. This entry is derived from a study of identical twins. Study observations and caveats: The analysis was cross-sectional rather than longitudinal within donors. Models underestimated TCR alpha sharing (out-of-frame) in monozygotic twins.

The CDR3 runs 16 residues. Germline loops: CDR1 DFQATT, CDR2 SNEGSKA (reference sequence). A further study also used this sample, focusing on yellow fever vaccine responses in identical twins.

This chain links TRBV20-1 with TRBJ2-6; 10 bases match TRBD1. The source material was PBMCs. The clonotype comes from a woman aged 18-30 years in good health. The CDR3 protein is CCAKGDRGSGANVLTF. For the CDR3, the DNA is TGCTGTGCTAAGGGGGACAGGGGATCCGGGGCCAACGTCCTGACTTTC.